This T cell receptor beta chain appears in the sequencing data of a study of T cell changes during pregnancy in multiple sclerosis. The protocol was immunoSEQ multiplex PCR, while the TCRdb copy is restricted to in-frame clones and leaves out a portion. This sample has 100,000 or so clones; around 92% occur once, and the top ten carry around 3.1%. Trimming removed 4 bases at V and 5 bases at J, with 18 bases between. The CDR3 runs to 15 residues. Germline values: CDR1 SGHTS, CDR2 YDEGEE. The V call is TRBV5-8, the J call TRBJ1-2; D uncertain. This receptor was identified in a female donor with multiple sclerosis, enrolled in a pregnancy study. The sequenced sample was peripheral blood, obtained in the second trimester of pregnancy. The CDR3 region is CASSRVDGDKYGYTF. In DNA, the CDR3 is TGTGCCAGCAGCCGAGTTGACGGAGATAAGTATGGCTACACCTTC.